The 21 T cell receptor beta chains below all came from one sample that was sequenced in a study of shared clonotypes between healthy human individuals. Measured with immunoSEQ multiplex PCR; TCRdb has only the in-frame clones, and not every one. The sample consists of hundreds of thousands of clones, roughly 83% of them appearing once. Sequenced input: PBMCs. The source is a middle-aged woman in good health. Some clones in this sample may be carry-over from other donors' samples.

The gene calls are TRBV15 and TRBJ2-2; D is perhaps TRBD2 (5 bases). This CDR3 spans 13 amino acids. The germline gives CDR1 LNHNV, CDR2 YYDKDF (reference sequence). V lost 0 bases and J 7 bases, leaving 6 bases between the germline ends. CDR3: CATSRDGVGELFF. The CDR3 DNA follows: TGTGCCACCAGCAGAGACGGGGTCGGGGAGCTGTTTTTT.

The chain couples TRBV6-1 to TRBJ1-5; D might be TRBD1 (6 bases). Per the germline V gene, CDR1 is MNHNS and CDR2 is SASEGT. This CDR3 comprises 14 residues. The V end was cut by 6 bases, the J end by 2 bases, with 11 bases between. CDR3 sequence reads: CASRQTGGNQPQHF. CDR3 nucleotides: TGTGCCAGCAGACAGACAGGAGGCAATCAGCCCCAGCATTTT.

There are a few counts of this clone. The chain employs TRBV25-1 and TRBJ1-1, with D unclear. CDR3 length: 13 residues. The V end was cut by 9 bases, the J end by 1 base, with 12 bases between. Germline V lookup: CDR1 MGHDK, CDR2 SYGVNS. CDR3 region: CASSRIENTEAFF. CDR3 sequence (DNA): TGTGCCAGTTCGCGGATCGAGAACACTGAAGCTTTCTTT.

The genes are TRBV2 and TRBJ1-2; D unclear. With 5 bases removed from V and 8 bases from J, the gap between germline ends came to 9 bases. There are 11 residues in the CDR3. Per the germline V gene, CDR1 is SNHLY and CDR2 is FYNNEI. The CDR3, as DNA: TGTGCCAGCAGTAGATTCAGCGGCTACACCTTC. It codes for CASSRFSGYTF.

CDR3 sequence (DNA): TGTGCCAGCAGCTTAGAACGGAGCTACGAGCAGTACTTC. Its translation: CASSLERSYEQYF. The chain joins TRBV7-6 to TRBJ2-7; D is unresolved. Between the trimmed V and J ends, which lost 1 base and 3 bases, there was a span of 7 bases. Per germline, CDR1 SGHVS and CDR2 FNYEAQ. The CDR3 is 13 amino acids. Full variable domain (rest looked up from reference TRBV7-6 and TRBJ2-7): GAGVSQSPRYKVTKRGQDVALRCDPISGHVSLYWYRQALGQGPEFLTYFNYEAQQDKSGLPNDRFSAERPEGSISTLTIQRTEQRDSAMYRCASSLERSYEQYFGPGTRLTVT.

The chain is built from TRBV27 and TRBJ2-3, with 12 bases that match TRBD2. The CDR3 extends over 16 amino acids. J was trimmed by 4 bases and V by 0 bases; bases with no gene match: 2. Per the germline V gene, CDR1 is MNHEY and CDR2 is SMNVEV (reference sequence). CDR3 DNA: TGTGCCAGCAGTTTATCGGCTAGCGGGAGGGCAGATACGCAGTATTTT. This sequence encodes CASSLSASGRADTQYF.

The V gene is TRBV15, the J gene TRBJ2-7; 16 bases fit TRBD2. Per germline, CDR1 LNHNV and CDR2 YYDKDF (reference sequence). The CDR3 spans 16 residues. V gave up 5 bases and J gave up 4 bases; unmatched junction bases: 5. The CDR3 DNA reads TGTGCCACCAGCCTGGGACTAGCGGGAGGGCAATACGAGCAGTACTTC. Translated: CATSLGLAGGQYEQYF.

V usage is TRBV29-1 and J usage is TRBJ2-5; 11 bases align to TRBD2. Germline CDR1 is SQVTM and CDR2 is ANQGSEA. The CDR3 runs to 17 residues. Unmatched junction bases numbered 13, after V lost 0 bases and J lost 7 bases. The chain's CDR3 is CSVEDTSRTSGFGTQYF. The CDR3 nucleotides read TGCAGCGTTGAAGATACATCCAGGACTAGCGGGTTCGGGACCCAGTACTTC.

The chain combines TRBV2 with TRBJ1-2; 7 nucleotides agree with TRBD1. The ends lost 1 base at V and 6 bases at J; junction bases unmatched: 5. The germline V gene has CDR1 SNHLY and CDR2 FYNNEI. The CDR3 is made up of 14 amino acids. CDR3 region: CASSEEQGNHGYTF. The CDR3 DNA sequence: TGTGCCAGCAGTGAAGAACAGGGGAACCATGGCTACACCTTC.

The rearrangement joins TRBV27 to TRBJ2-1; possible D gene TRBD2, 5 bases. V dropped 1 base and J dropped 9 bases, with 10 bases sitting between them. Germline V gene lookup returns CDR1 MNHEY and CDR2 SMNVEV (reference sequence). The CDR3 sequence is 13 residues long. The CDR3 DNA sequence: TGTGCCAGCAGTTTATTAGCGACCAGTGAGCAGTTCTTC. Residues: CASSLLATSEQFF.

The V gene is TRBV28, the J gene TRBJ1-2, with D unclear. Trimming shortened V by 3 bases and J by 8 bases, and 10 bases separated the two germline ends. The CDR3 runs 12 residues. Per germline, CDR1 MDHEN and CDR2 SYDVKM. The CDR3 here is CASSFGSRGYTF. CDR3 in DNA: TGTGCCAGCAGTTTCGGGTCGCGGGGCTACACCTTC.

The V gene is TRBV6-1, the J gene TRBJ2-7; D is unresolved. This CDR3 comprises 12 residues. Germline CDR1 reads MNHNS; CDR2 reads SASEGT. The germline V and J ends were trimmed by 4 bases and 6 bases, with 10 bases remaining between them. CDR3 region: CASSVTWSEQYF. CDR3 nucleotide sequence: TGTGCCAGCAGTGTGACTTGGAGCGAGCAGTACTTC.

This clone was picked up one time. This chain connects TRBV6-5 to TRBJ1-2, with TRBD1 matching 8 bases. After removal of 6 bases from V and 8 bases from J, the junction contained 8 bases not matched to a gene. The germline gives CDR1 MNHEY, CDR2 SVGAGI. The CDR3 has 13 residues. CDR3 sequence reads: CASRIGQGEGYTF. CDR3 coding DNA: TGTGCCAGCAGAATCGGACAGGGTGAAGGCTACACCTTC.

This chain uses TRBV5-1 with TRBJ2-7; D not resolved. Trimming took 0 bases from V and 5 from J, leaving 6 bases between them. Germline V lookup: CDR1 SGHRS, CDR2 YFSETQ. This CDR3 region has 12 residues. The CDR3 region has the DNA TGCGCCAGCAGCTTGGAAGGGAACGAGCAGTACTTC. As protein: CASSLEGNEQYF. The full variable domain, with the rest looked up from reference TRBV5-1 and TRBJ2-7, is KAGVTQTPRYLIKTRGQQVTLSCSPISGHRSVSWYQQTPGQGLQFLFEYFSETQRNKGNFPGRFSGRQFSNSRSEMNVSTLELGDSALYLCASSLEGNEQYFGPGTRLTVT.

The chain combines TRBV28 with TRBJ2-7, with D hard to call. V was trimmed by 5 bases and J by 6 bases, leaving 20 bases between them. From germline, CDR1 is MDHEN and CDR2 SYDVKM. The CDR3 consists of 15 residues. The CDR3 sequence is CASSLLPTGFGEQYF. The CDR3 DNA follows: TGTGCCAGCAGTCTCCTTCCCACTGGGTTTGGCGAGCAGTACTTC.

The rearrangement links TRBV6-6 to TRBJ2-6; TRBD1 is a possible D gene (6 bases). V was cut by 7 bases and J by 4 bases, with 14 bases left in between. The CDR3 has 15 amino acids. Germline V gene data show CDR1 as MNHNY and CDR2 as SVGAGI (reference sequence). CDR3 residues: CASTVGGPGANVLTF. Here the CDR3 DNA reads TGTGCCAGCACCGTAGGGGGTCCCGGGGCCAACGTCCTGACTTTC.

The chain recombines TRBV7-8 with TRBJ2-1, with D possibly being TRBD1 or TRBD2 (6 bases each). CDR3 size: 17 residues. Trimming took off 0 bases at V and 0 bases at J, with 12 bases between the two ends. Per the germline V gene, CDR1 is SGHVS and CDR2 is FQNEAQ. CDR3 amino acids: CASSLAGGGSSYNEQFF. CDR3 in DNA: TGTGCCAGCAGCTTAGCGGGGGGCGGAAGCTCCTACAATGAGCAGTTCTTC. Filled out from reference TRBV7-8 and TRBJ2-1, the complete variable domain reads GAGVSQSPRYKVAKRGQDVALRCDPISGHVSLFWYQQALGQGPEFLTYFQNEAQLDKSGLPSDRFFAERPEGSVSTLKIQRTQQEDSAVYLCASSLAGGGSSYNEQFFGPGTRLTVL.

This clone came up once. This chain links TRBV10-2 with TRBJ2-7; a possible D gene is TRBD2 (5 bases). Trimming cost V 6 bases and J 3 bases, with 12 bases left between them. Germline V gives CDR1 WSHSY, CDR2 SAAADI. The CDR3 is 13 residues long. This CDR3 reads CASRLAPNYEQYF. The CDR3 nucleotides are TGCGCCAGCAGGCTAGCTCCAAACTACGAGCAGTACTTC.

CDR3 loop: CASTPSASSTDTQYF. The CDR3 DNA follows: TGTGCCAGTACCCCCTCCGCTAGCTCAACAGATACGCAGTATTTT. The chain couples TRBV19 to TRBJ2-3; D is perhaps TRBD2 (5 bases). CDR1 and CDR2 (germline): LNHDA, SQIVND (reference sequence). Deletions cut 7 bases from V and 3 bases from J, with 17 bases between. This CDR3 spans 15 amino acids.

V and J are TRBV28 and TRBJ2-1; no clear D gene. In germline, CDR1 is MDHEN, CDR2 SYDVKM. This CDR3 has 11 amino acids. V gave up 3 bases and J gave up 13 bases, with 10 bases separating them. Here the CDR3 DNA reads TGTGCCAGCAGTTTTGAGGTGTTCCAGTTCTTC. Translating it yields CASSFEVFQFF.

CDR3 loop: CASSLESEGSYYGYTF. The CDR3 DNA sequence: TGTGCCAGCAGCTTGGAGTCTGAGGGGTCTTACTATGGCTACACCTTC. This sequence joins TRBV4-2 and TRBJ1-2, with D possibly matching TRBD1 (5 bases). This CDR3 is 16 amino acids long. Germline-derived CDR1 and CDR2 are LGHNA and YNFKEQ. Trimming left V 5 bases short and J 3 bases short, with 19 bases between.